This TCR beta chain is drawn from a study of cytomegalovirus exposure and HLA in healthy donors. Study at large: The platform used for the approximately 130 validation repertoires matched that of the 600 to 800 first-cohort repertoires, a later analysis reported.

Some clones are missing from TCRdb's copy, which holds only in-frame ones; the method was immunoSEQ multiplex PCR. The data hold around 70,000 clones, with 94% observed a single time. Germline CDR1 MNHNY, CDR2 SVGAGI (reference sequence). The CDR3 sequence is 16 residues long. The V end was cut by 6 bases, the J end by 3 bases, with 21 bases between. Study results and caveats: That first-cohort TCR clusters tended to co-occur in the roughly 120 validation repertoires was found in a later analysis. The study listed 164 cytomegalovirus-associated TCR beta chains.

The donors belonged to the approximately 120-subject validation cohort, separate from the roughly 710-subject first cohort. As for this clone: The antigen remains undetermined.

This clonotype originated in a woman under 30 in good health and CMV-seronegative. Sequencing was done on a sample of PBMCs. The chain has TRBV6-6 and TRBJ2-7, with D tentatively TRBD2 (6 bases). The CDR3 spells CASRARETPISYEQYF. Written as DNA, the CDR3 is TGTGCCAGCAGGGCCCGGGAGACCCCTATTAGCTACGAGCAGTACTTC.